A single sample gave rise to the 21 T cell receptor beta chains below, sequenced in a study of cytomegalovirus exposure and HLA in healthy donors. Vbeta (60) and Jbeta (13) primers were used in the PCR. Measured with immunoSEQ multiplex PCR; TCRdb has only the in-frame clones, and not every one. This listing includes 50,000 to 60,000 clones. Input material: PBMCs. All receptors come from a male donor in good health and CMV-seronegative.

This chain links TRBV6-6 with TRBJ1-1; the match to TRBD1 covers 10 bases. The CDR3 loop spans 14 amino acids. Germline CDR1 reads MNHNY; CDR2 reads SVGAGI (reference sequence). Germline trimming cut 6 bases from V and 4 bases from J; bases unmatched to any gene: 5. The CDR3 DNA sequence: TGTGCCAGCAGCTTAGGACAGGGGGGCACTGAAGCTTTCTTT. This translates into CASSLGQGGTEAFF.

The chain carries TRBV10-3 and TRBJ2-1, with D maybe TRBD2 (6 bases). Trimming removed 1 base from V and 1 base from J, with 8 bases in between. Germline assignment: CDR1 ENHRY and CDR2 SYGVKD. The CDR3 loop spans 15 amino acids. This chain's CDR3 is CAISEFGGSYNEQFF. For the CDR3, the DNA is TGTGCCATCAGTGAGTTTGGGGGGTCCTACAATGAGCAGTTCTTC.

This chain uses TRBV5-8 with TRBJ1-5; maybe TRBD1 (5 bases). Germline V gives CDR1 SGHTS, CDR2 YDEGEE. Trimming took off 4 bases at V and 4 bases at J, with 9 bases between the two ends. The CDR3 is made up of 13 amino acids. The DNA for the CDR3 is TGTGCCAGCAGCCCGCAGGGAAATCAGCCCCAGCATTTT. Its protein is CASSPQGNQPQHF.

The chain couples TRBV7-2 to TRBJ1-5, with TRBD1 as a possible D gene (6 bases). Trimming pared 4 bases from V and 9 bases from J, leaving 13 bases between. Germline values: CDR1 SGHTA, CDR2 FQGNSA. The CDR3 extends over 13 amino acids. The CDR3 loop is CASSSPGEGPQHF. As DNA, the CDR3 is TGTGCCAGCAGCTCTCCAGGGGAAGGGCCCCAGCATTTT.

The rearrangement uses TRBV6-8 and TRBJ2-5; TRBD2 might be the D (7 bases). CDR3 size: 14 residues. V was clipped by 3 bases and J by 5 bases, with 13 bases between them. Germline assignment: CDR1 MNHGY and CDR2 SAAAGT. CDR3 residues: CASSYGRGGETQYF. The CDR3 DNA sequence: TGTGCCAGCAGTTATGGCAGGGGAGGGGAGACCCAGTACTTC.

The V and J genes are TRBV29-1 and TRBJ1-1; D call uncertain. The CDR3 totals 15 residues. Between the trimmed V and J ends, which lost 1 base and 2 bases, there was a span of 14 bases. Germline assignment: CDR1 SQVTM and CDR2 ANQGSEA. The CDR3 spells CSVEGGHTGNTEAFF. The DNA of the CDR3 is TGCAGCGTTGAAGGTGGGCACACCGGTAACACTGAAGCTTTCTTT.

This rearrangement joins TRBV5-1 to TRBJ2-2; 11 positions agree with TRBD1. Per germline, CDR1 SGHRS and CDR2 YFSETQ. With 1 base clipped from V and 5 bases from J, the junction kept 4 bases outside the gene matches. The CDR3 has 16 amino acids. This CDR3 reads CASSLLGQGATGELFF. The CDR3 DNA is TGCGCCAGCAGCTTGTTAGGACAGGGGGCAACCGGGGAGCTGTTTTTT.

Regarding this clone: Different DNA sequences within this sample yield the same CDR3. The CDR3 sequence: CASSLGGLADNEQYF. The CDR3 bases are TGTGCCAGCAGCTTGGGGGGACTAGCGGACAACGAGCAGTACTTC. The chain joins TRBV7-2 to TRBJ2-7, with 11 bases fitting TRBD2. Germline V gives CDR1 SGHTA, CDR2 FQGNSA. Trimming removed 3 bases from V and 5 bases from J; junction bases left unmatched: 6. CDR3 size: 15 residues.

The J gene is TRBJ2-3, the V gene TRBV7-9; TRBD1 aligns across 7 bases. CDR1 and CDR2 from the germline V gene are SEHNR and FQNEAQ (reference sequence). The CDR3 has 16 amino acids. Trimming cost V 4 bases and J 3 bases; bases outside gene matches: 10. In DNA, the CDR3 is TGTGCCAGCAGCTCCCTTAACAGGGGACGGACAGATACGCAGTATTTT. The encoded protein is CASSSLNRGRTDTQYF.

The chain couples TRBV29-1 to TRBJ2-3; 7 bases are shared with TRBD2. This CDR3 spans 13 amino acids. Germline V gene data show CDR1 as SQVTM and CDR2 as ANQGSEA. Unmatched junction bases numbered 7, after V lost 7 bases and J lost 3 bases. The CDR3 DNA reads as TGCAGCGAGGGAGGGACTGAAACAGATACGCAGTATTTT. The encoded protein is CSEGGTETDTQYF.

V is TRBV19 and J is TRBJ1-5; D is uncertain. Germline V lookup: CDR1 LNHDA, CDR2 SQIVND (reference sequence). This CDR3 spans 14 amino acids. Trimming cost V 3 bases and J 2 bases, with 8 bases left between them. CDR3 in DNA: TGTGCCAGTAGTATTATCGAGGGCAATCAGCCCCAGCATTTT. Encoded protein: CASSIIEGNQPQHF.

The gene calls are TRBV28 and TRBJ1-1; 7 bases are a match to TRBD1. This CDR3 is 18 amino acids long. The trim removed 8 bases at V and 3 bases at J, leaving 21 bases unmatched. Germline V gene sequence: CDR1 MDHEN, CDR2 SYDVKM. CDR3 sequence reads: CASSQYRGLGSGDTEAFF. The CDR3 bases are TGTGCCAGCTCCCAGTATAGGGGGCTTGGGAGTGGGGACACTGAAGCTTTCTTT.

CDR3 sequence: CASSGGPGGGRGNEQYF. Written as DNA, the CDR3 is TGCGCCAGCAGCGGGGGCCCCGGAGGGGGGAGGGGGAACGAGCAGTACTTC. J is TRBJ2-7 and V is TRBV5-1; D is possibly TRBD2 (7 bases). The germline gives CDR1 SGHRS, CDR2 YFSETQ. This CDR3 is 17 amino acids long. V gave up 4 bases and J gave up 5 bases, with 25 bases separating them.

V gene TRBV6-1 combines with J gene TRBJ1-5; 9 positions match TRBD1. This CDR3 is 15 amino acids long. The ends lost 5 bases at V and 2 bases at J; junction bases unmatched: 4. The germline gives CDR1 MNHNS, CDR2 SASEGT. In DNA form, the CDR3 reads TGTGCCAGCAGTCCGGACAGGGGCGGCAATCAGCCCCAGCATTTT. Amino acids: CASSPDRGGNQPQHF.

The V and J genes are TRBV5-1 and TRBJ2-7; TRBD2 agrees at 12 bases. Unmatched junction bases numbered 5, after V lost 3 bases and J lost 4 bases. This CDR3 is built from 15 residues. In germline, CDR1 is SGHRS, CDR2 YFSETQ. The CDR3, as DNA: TGCGCCAGCAGCTACGGACTAGCGGGGCCTTACGAGCAGTACTTC. Translating gives CASSYGLAGPYEQYF.

V usage is TRBV28 and J usage is TRBJ1-4; D remains unclear. With 3 bases removed from V and 3 bases from J, the gap between germline ends came to 11 bases. The CDR3 extends over 15 amino acids. Germline V gene data show CDR1 as MDHEN and CDR2 as SYDVKM. Written as DNA, the CDR3 is TGTGCCAGCAGTTTCCCCACCCTAGCTAATGAAAAACTGTTTTTT. Its translation: CASSFPTLANEKLFF.

Note on this clone: The junction departs from germline at one end; a sequencing error may be responsible. This rearrangement joins TRBV19 to TRBJ2-1, with TRBD2 matching over 10 bases. The CDR3 spans 18 residues. CDR1 and CDR2 (germline): LNHDA, SQIVND (reference sequence). CDR3 coding DNA: TGTGCCAGTAGTCGTGGGTTAGCGGGAGGCAGCTCCGACAATGAGCAGTTCTTC. Protein product: CASSRGLAGGSSDNEQFF.

The gene calls are TRBV7-2 and TRBJ2-3; D is ambiguous. V was shortened by 5 bases and J by 11 bases, with 17 bases between the two germline ends. Germline CDR1 reads SGHTA; CDR2 reads FQGNSA. CDR3 length: 13 amino acids. CDR3 region: CASSPPSRNKQYF. CDR3 in DNA: TGTGCCAGCAGCCCCCCCTCCAGAAATAAGCAGTATTTT.

The chain joins TRBV18 to TRBJ1-5, with D possibly being TRBD1 (5 bases). CDR3 size: 14 residues. V was pared by 2 bases and J by 2 bases, with 7 bases between. CDR1 and CDR2 from the germline V gene are KGHSH and LQKENI. DNA of the CDR3: TGTGCCAGCTCACCAGACAGACGCAATCAGCCCCAGCATTTT. Translating gives CASSPDRRNQPQHF.

The chain joins TRBV6-1 to TRBJ1-1, with 8 bases matching TRBD1. There are 15 residues in the CDR3. CDR1 and CDR2 from the germline V gene are MNHNS and SASEGT. The trim removed 8 bases at V and 4 bases at J, leaving 12 bases unmatched. This CDR3 is CASWVMYRGATEAFF. DNA for the CDR3: TGTGCCAGCTGGGTTATGTACAGGGGGGCCACTGAAGCTTTCTTT.

The V call is TRBV5-1, the J call TRBJ2-7; 11 nucleotides match TRBD2. Germline V gene data show CDR1 as SGHRS and CDR2 as YFSETQ. The CDR3 loop spans 18 amino acids. J gave up 4 bases and V 1 base, and 13 bases lay outside the gene matches. CDR3 DNA: TGCGCCAGCAGCTTGCAATGGGCGGGGACTAGCGGATCATACGAGCAGTACTTC. Translation gives CASSLQWAGTSGSYEQYF.